The clone carrying this T cell receptor (beta chain) was recorded once. Its specificity is not known. The source of the sample is a study of T cell responses to AZD1222 COVID-19 vaccine. Per the germline V gene, CDR1 is LNHNV and CDR2 is YYDKDF (reference sequence). This CDR3 is 15 amino acids long. V shed 0 bases, J shed 5 bases, and the junction held 5 bases outside the gene matches. Here immunoSEQ multiplex PCR was the method, and the copy in TCRdb shows in-frame clones only, minus some. The sample consists of some 110,000 clones, about nine tenths of them appearing once. Findings and caveats of the study: The sample set comprised mostly white British donors with more females, and clonal diversity was possibly underestimated.

The sample was peripheral blood, taken 28 days after the second AZD1222 dose. This receptor was obtained from an adult who received the AZD1222 COVID-19 vaccine. J is TRBJ1-2 and V is TRBV15; 8 nucleotides agree with TRBD1. CDR3 loop: CATSREAGGSYGYTF. The CDR3 DNA follows: TGTGCCACCAGCAGAGAGGCAGGGGGCAGTTATGGCTACACCTTC.